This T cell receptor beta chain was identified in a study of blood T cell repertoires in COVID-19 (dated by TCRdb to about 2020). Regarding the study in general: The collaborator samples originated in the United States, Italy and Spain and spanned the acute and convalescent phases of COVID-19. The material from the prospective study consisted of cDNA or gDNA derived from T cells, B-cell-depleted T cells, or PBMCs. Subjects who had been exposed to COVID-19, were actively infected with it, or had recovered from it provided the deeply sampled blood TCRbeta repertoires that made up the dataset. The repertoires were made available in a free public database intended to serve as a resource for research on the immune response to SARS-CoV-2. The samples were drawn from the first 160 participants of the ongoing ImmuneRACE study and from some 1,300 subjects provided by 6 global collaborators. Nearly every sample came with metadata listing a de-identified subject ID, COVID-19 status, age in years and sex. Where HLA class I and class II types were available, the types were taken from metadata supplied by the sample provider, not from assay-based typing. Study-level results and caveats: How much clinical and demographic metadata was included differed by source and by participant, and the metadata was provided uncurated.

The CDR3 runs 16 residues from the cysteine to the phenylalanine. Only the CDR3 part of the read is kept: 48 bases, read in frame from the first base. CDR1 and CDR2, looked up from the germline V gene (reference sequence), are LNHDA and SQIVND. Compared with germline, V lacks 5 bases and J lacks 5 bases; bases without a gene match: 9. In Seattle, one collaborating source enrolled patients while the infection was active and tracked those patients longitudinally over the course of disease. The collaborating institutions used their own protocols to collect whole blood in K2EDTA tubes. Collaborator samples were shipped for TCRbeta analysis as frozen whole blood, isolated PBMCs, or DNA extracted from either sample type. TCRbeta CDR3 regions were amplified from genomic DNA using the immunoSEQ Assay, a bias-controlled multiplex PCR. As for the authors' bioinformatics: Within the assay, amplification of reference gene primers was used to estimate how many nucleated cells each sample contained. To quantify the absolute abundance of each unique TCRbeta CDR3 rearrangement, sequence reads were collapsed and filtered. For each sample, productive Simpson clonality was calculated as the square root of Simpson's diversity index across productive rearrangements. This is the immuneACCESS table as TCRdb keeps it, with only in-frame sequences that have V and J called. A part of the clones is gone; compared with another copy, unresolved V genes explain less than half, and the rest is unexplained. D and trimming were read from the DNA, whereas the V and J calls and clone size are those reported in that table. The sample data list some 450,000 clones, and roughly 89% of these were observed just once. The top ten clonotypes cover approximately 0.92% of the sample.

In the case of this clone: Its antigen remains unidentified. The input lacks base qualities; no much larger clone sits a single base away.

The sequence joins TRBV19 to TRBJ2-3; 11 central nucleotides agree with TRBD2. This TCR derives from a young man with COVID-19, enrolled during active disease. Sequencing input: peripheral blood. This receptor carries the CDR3 CASSAHSGGAEDTQYF. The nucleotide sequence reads TGTGCCAGTAGTGCACATAGCGGGGGGGCTGAAGATACGCAGTATTTT.